Listed below are T cell receptor beta chains from one sample, sequenced in a study of CD8+ T cells in alopecia areata. Libraries were prepared by immunoSEQ multiplex PCR; TCRdb keeps only in-frame clonotypes and omits some of them. The repertoire holds some 240,000 clones, around 57% seen once, with 1.6% in the top ten. The material sequenced was CD4+ T cells sorted from blood, taken at week 4, from a patient treated with tofacitinib. These receptors all come from a human donor with alopecia areata. The CDR3 runs from the conserved cysteine through the conserved F or W. Fields, in order: D gene, V gene, clone size, J gene, CDR3 DNA, CDR3 protein. D genes are given only for firm matches. Clone size, where shown, is once, few, many, or a class for clones that have expanded.

>TRBD1|TRBV7-2|many|TRBJ2-7
TGTGCCAGCAGCCCCTACCCCGGACAGGGGGACTCCTTC
CASSPYPGQGDSF
>.|TRBV29-1|.|TRBJ1-1
TGCAGCGTGGCGACCGGGACCCACGCTTTCTTT
CSVATGTHAFF
>.|TRBV4-3|.|TRBJ2-1
TGCGCCAGCAGCCAAGATGTTCCTAGCCATGAGCAGTTCTTC
CASSQDVPSHEQFF
>.|TRBV4-3|few|TRBJ2-3
TGCGCCAGCAGCCCGTCTAGAACGGCAGATACGCAGTATTTT
CASSPSRTADTQYF
>TRBD1|TRBV25-1|.|TRBJ1-2
TGTGCCAGCAGCCGGACAGGGAGCTACACCTTC
CASSRTGSYTF
>.|TRBV29-1|.|TRBJ2-5
TGCAGCGTCAGGGACTTTTACCAAGAGACCCAGTACTTC
CSVRDFYQETQYF
>.|TRBV23-1|.|TRBJ1-2
TGCGCCAGCAGTCAATCGACCACCACTAACTATGGCTACACCTTC
CASSQSTTTNYGYTF
>TRBD1|TRBV30|.|TRBJ1-1
TGTGCCTGGAGTGTATCGGACAGGGCTGAAGCTTTCTTT
CAWSVSDRAEAFF
>.|TRBV10-3|few|TRBJ1-6
TGTGCCATCAGTGACGAGTTGAGCTCCTATAATTCACCCCTCCACTTT
CAISDELSSYNSPLHF
>.|TRBV29-1|few|TRBJ1-2
TGCAGCGTTGAAGACTATGGCTACACCTTC
CSVEDYGYTF
>.|TRBV7-2|few|TRBJ2-1
TGTGCCAGCAGCTTAGCGACGGAAAACAATGAGCAGTTCTTC
CASSLATENNEQFF
>.|TRBV29-1|.|TRBJ1-4
TGCAGCGCTGAGGTCGCCAATGAAAAACTGTTTTTT
CSAEVANEKLFF
>.|TRBV30|.|TRBJ1-4
TGTGCCTGGAGTGTCTCTTTATATAATGAAAAACTGTTTTTT
CAWSVSLYNEKLFF
>.|TRBV7-9|.|TRBJ2-1
TGTGCCAGCAGCTTAGCTTTCGGTAATGAGCAGTTCTTC
CASSLAFGNEQFF
>.|TRBV27|.|TRBJ1-2
TGTGCCAGCAGTTTGCAGGGAGGCGGATACTATGGCTACACCTTC
CASSLQGGGYYGYTF
>.|TRBV28|.|TRBJ1-1
TGTGCCAGTAGAACCTGGGAGGACAGTATTAACACTGAAGCTTTCTTT
CASRTWEDSINTEAFF
>.|TRBV6-5|.|TRBJ1-6
TGTGCCAGCAGACGGCAGGGTAATTCACCCCTCCACTTT
CASRRQGNSPLHF
>.|TRBV29-1|.|TRBJ2-7
TGCAGCGTTGAGGAGGATTCCTACGAGCAGTACTTC
CSVEEDSYEQYF
>.|TRBV7-2|.|TRBJ1-2
TGTGCCAGCAGCAAGCCGGCAGACTATGGCTACACCTTC
CASSKPADYGYTF
>.|TRBV29-1|.|TRBJ2-6
TGCAGCGTCAAGCCGGACTCTGGGGCCAACGTCCTGACTTTC
CSVKPDSGANVLTF
>.|TRBV29-1|.|TRBJ1-4
TGCAGCGGAGGGGGGGGAGGAGACGAAAAACTGTTTTTT
CSGGGGGDEKLFF
>TRBD1|TRBV14|few|TRBJ1-4
TGTGCCAGCAGCCCGCGGACAGGCGGGGAAAAACTGTTTTTT
CASSPRTGGEKLFF
>.|TRBV30|.|TRBJ2-3
TGTGCCTGGAGTCCAACCACAGATACGCAGTATTTT
CAWSPTTDTQYF
>TRBD1|TRBV5-1|.|TRBJ2-5
TGCGCCAGCAGCGCGGGACAGGGTAATAGGGAGACCCAGTACTTC
CASSAGQGNRETQYF
>.|TRBV9|.|TRBJ2-3
TGTGCCAGCAGCAAAAACCCCACAGATACGCAGTATTTT
CASSKNPTDTQYF
>.|TRBV29-1|.|TRBJ2-7
TGCAGCGCCGGACAGATCTACGAGCAGTACTTC
CSAGQIYEQYF
>.|TRBV5-6|.|TRBJ2-7
TGTGCCAGCAGCTTGCTCCCGCCGAGCTCCTACGAGCAGTACTTC
CASSLLPPSSYEQYF
>.|TRBV7-9|few|TRBJ1-1
TGTGCCAGCAGCTTAGTTGTTGCAGGGACCACTGAAGCTTTCTTT
CASSLVVAGTTEAFF
>.|TRBV29-1|.|TRBJ2-1
TGCAGCGTCGCCCAGAGCTCCTACAATGAGCAGTTCTTC
CSVAQSSYNEQFF